These T cell receptor beta chains were read from a single sample in a study of beta chain features in type 1 diabetes. Some clones are missing from TCRdb's copy, which holds only in-frame ones; the method was immunoSEQ multiplex PCR. Among about 660,000 clones, roughly 13% were seen once, and the ten largest hold approximately 0.039%. The material sequenced was naive CD4+ T cells from blood. The receptor source for this set is a young man with type 1 diabetes. Both conserved end residues are part of each CDR3. The order of the fields is V gene, J gene, clone size, D gene, CDR3 DNA, CDR3 protein. A D gene is named only where the DNA matches it firmly. Size values are once, few and many counts, or a class for expanded clones, and some rows have none.

TRBV30	TRBJ2-1	few	TRBD2	TGTGCCTGGAGTGGGAGCGGGATCTACAATGAGCAGTTCTTC	CAWSGSGIYNEQFF
TRBV5-1	TRBJ2-3	few	.	TGCGCCAGCAGCCTGGGGGGCGCAGATACGCAGTATTTT	CASSLGGADTQYF
TRBV15	TRBJ1-5	.	.	TGTGCCACCAGCAGAGATAGGCAGCCACGCAATCAGCCCCAGCATTTT	CATSRDRQPRNQPQHF
TRBV18	TRBJ2-5	few	.	TGTGCCAGCTCGGGCCAAGAGACCCAGTACTTC	CASSGQETQYF
TRBV6-1	TRBJ1-2	few	.	TGTGCCAGCAGTGAACACTATGGCTACACCTTC	CASSEHYGYTF
TRBV25-1	TRBJ2-1	few	.	TGTGCCAGCAGTGAACGGAGCGGCCTCTACAATGAGCAGTTCTTC	CASSERSGLYNEQFF
TRBV7-2	TRBJ2-1	.	.	TGTGCCAGCAGCTTAGGGGGAGGCGGAACCAATGAGCAGTTCTTC	CASSLGGGGTNEQFF
TRBV29-1	TRBJ1-4	.	TRBD1	TGCAGCGTCCGAGGGGGCTTCACTAATGAAAAACTGTTTTTT	CSVRGGFTNEKLFF
TRBV10-2	TRBJ2-1	few	.	TGCGCCAGCAGTGACCATTACCGCGATCTGTTCTTC	CASSDHYRDLFF
TRBV7-9	TRBJ2-4	few	.	TGTGCCAGCAGCGCTCGGACTCCAGCCAAAAACATTCAGTACTTC	CASSARTPAKNIQYF
TRBV30	TRBJ1-4	.	TRBD1	TGTGCCTGGAGTGTACTCCCCAGACAGGGGAATGAAAAACTGTTTTTT	CAWSVLPRQGNEKLFF
TRBV5-1	TRBJ1-1	.	.	TGCGCCAGCAGCTTGGACAGTAACACTGAAGCTTTCTTT	CASSLDSNTEAFF
TRBV20-1	TRBJ1-2	.	.	TGCAGTGCCAGGAGAGAAGGTGGCTACACCTTC	CSARREGGYTF
TRBV7-2	TRBJ2-4	.	TRBD2	TGTGCCAGCAGTCCCGAAAGCGGGAGGGTTCAGTACTTC	CASSPESGRVQYF
TRBV28	TRBJ2-7	.	TRBD1	TGTGCCAGCAGGCCAGGAGGGACAGGCCTTTGGGAGCAGTACTTC	CASRPGGTGLWEQYF
TRBV6-5	TRBJ1-2	.	TRBD1	TGTGCCAGCAGTTTAGAGACAGGGTCTCATGGCTACACCTTC	CASSLETGSHGYTF
TRBV5-1	TRBJ2-3	once	TRBD2	TGCGCCAGCAGCCCGCCCGGACTAGCGAGCACAGATACGCAGTATTTT	CASSPPGLASTDTQYF
TRBV19	TRBJ1-5	.	.	TGTGCCAGTAGTACTCGTAGGAGCAATCAGCCCCAGCATTTT	CASSTRRSNQPQHF
TRBV6-5	TRBJ2-5	few	.	TGTGCCAGCAGTCCAACGACTGCCTCGGGGACCCAGTACTTC	CASSPTTASGTQYF
TRBV18	TRBJ2-1	few	.	TGTGCCAGCTCACCACCGGGAGTTGAGCAGTTCTTC	CASSPPGVEQFF
TRBV5-1	TRBJ2-3	few	.	TGCGCCAGCAGCTTGGATAGCTCACAGGATACGCAGTATTTT	CASSLDSSQDTQYF
TRBV5-1	TRBJ2-5	.	.	TGCGCCAGCAATCCACAGTCTGGCCAAGAGACCCAGTACTTC	CASNPQSGQETQYF
TRBV30	TRBJ2-5	few	TRBD1	TGTGCCTGGAGTGGGCCGGGACAGGGGTTCGAGACCCAGTACTTC	CAWSGPGQGFETQYF
TRBV30	TRBJ1-3	few	.	TGTGCCTGGACGTGGGGTAGGCCTGGAAACACCATATATTTT	CAWTWGRPGNTIYF
TRBV6-5	TRBJ2-7	.	TRBD2	TGTGCCAGCAGTCTAGCGGCCTCTCGTTGGGAGCAGTACTTC	CASSLAASRWEQYF
TRBV30	TRBJ2-1	.	.	TGTGCCTGGAGTGTTGGGCTAGCCTACAATGAGCAGTTCTTC	CAWSVGLAYNEQFF
TRBV28	TRBJ1-2	.	.	TGTGCCAGCAGGCCCAACGGGGAGGCCTATGGCTACACCTTC	CASRPNGEAYGYTF
TRBV6-9	TRBJ2-1	.	TRBD1	TGTGCCAGCAGTTCAACCCAAAACCTTCCCGGGACAGACAATGAGCAGTTCTTC	CASSSTQNLPGTDNEQFF
TRBV7-2	TRBJ2-3	.	.	TGTGCCAGCAGCTTAGGGCCGACAGATACGCAGTATTTT	CASSLGPTDTQYF
TRBV19	TRBJ2-1	few	.	TGTGCCAGTAGTATAGGCCAGGGTGGGCAGTTCTTC	CASSIGQGGQFF
TRBV6-1	TRBJ2-3	.	.	TGTGCCAGCAGTGAAGCGGGGCAGGGCACAGATACGCAGTATTTT	CASSEAGQGTDTQYF
TRBV29-1	TRBJ2-3	.	TRBD1	TGCAGCGTTGGGGTGACAGGGGACCGCACAGATACGCAGTATTTT	CSVGVTGDRTDTQYF
TRBV9	TRBJ2-5	once	.	TGTGCCAGCAGCGTAGATGGGGGAAGTAAAGAGACCCAGTACTTC	CASSVDGGSKETQYF
TRBV18	TRBJ2-2	.	.	TGTGCCAGCTCACCGAAAGGGAACACCGGGGAGCTGTTTTTT	CASSPKGNTGELFF
TRBV5-1	TRBJ1-1	.	.	TGCGCCAGCAGCGTGGAGTTAATCAACACTGAAGCTTTCTTT	CASSVELINTEAFF
TRBV4-3	TRBJ2-7	few	.	TGCGCCAGCAGCGCACATAAAAGTGGAGCCTACGAGCAGTACTTC	CASSAHKSGAYEQYF
TRBV30	TRBJ2-1	.	.	TGTGCCTGGATGAAGAACTTTGAGCAGTTCTTC	CAWMKNFEQFF
TRBV7-3	TRBJ2-3	few	.	TGTGCCAGCAGCTGGGAGCCTAGCACAGATACGCAGTATTTT	CASSWEPSTDTQYF
TRBV7-9	TRBJ2-7	.	.	TGTGCCAGCAGCTTAGCGGGCCCCAGCTACGAGCAGTACTTC	CASSLAGPSYEQYF
TRBV4-3	TRBJ2-6	few	TRBD1	TGCGCCAGCAGCGAGGGACAGGGCGGCTCTGGGGCCAACGTCCTGACTTTC	CASSEGQGGSGANVLTF
TRBV5-1	TRBJ1-6	.	TRBD1	TGCGCCAGCAGCGTCGTATCCGGGACAGGGGATTCACCCCTCCACTTT	CASSVVSGTGDSPLHF